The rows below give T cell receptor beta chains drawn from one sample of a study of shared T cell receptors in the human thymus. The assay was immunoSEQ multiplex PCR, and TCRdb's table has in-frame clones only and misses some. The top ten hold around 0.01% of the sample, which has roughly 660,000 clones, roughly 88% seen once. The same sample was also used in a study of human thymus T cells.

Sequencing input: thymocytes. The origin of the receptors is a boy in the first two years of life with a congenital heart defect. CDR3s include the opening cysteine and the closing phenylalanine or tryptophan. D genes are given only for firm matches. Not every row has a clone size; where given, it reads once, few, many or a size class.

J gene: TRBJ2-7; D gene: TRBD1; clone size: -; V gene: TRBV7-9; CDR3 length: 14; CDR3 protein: CASSPGTGGDEQYF; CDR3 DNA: TGTGCCAGCAGCCCCGGGACAGGGGGTGACGAGCAGTACTTC
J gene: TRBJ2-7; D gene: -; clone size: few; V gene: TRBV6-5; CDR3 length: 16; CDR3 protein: CASSYSTSGVTYEQYF; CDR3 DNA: TGTGCCAGCAGTTACTCAACGTCAGGGGTAACCTACGAGCAGTACTTC
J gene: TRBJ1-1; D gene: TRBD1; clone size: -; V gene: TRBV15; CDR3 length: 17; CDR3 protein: CATSRPIQTGKNTEAFF; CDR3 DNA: TGTGCCACCAGCAGACCCATACAGACAGGGAAGAACACTGAAGCTTTCTTT
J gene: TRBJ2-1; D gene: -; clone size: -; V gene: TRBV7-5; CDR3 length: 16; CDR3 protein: CARSADLAGGYNEQFF; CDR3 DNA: TGTGCCAGAAGCGCAGACCTAGCGGGAGGTTACAATGAGCAGTTCTTC
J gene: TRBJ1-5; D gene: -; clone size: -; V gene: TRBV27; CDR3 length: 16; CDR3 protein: CASSPPKGLRNQPQHF; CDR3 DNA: TGTGCCAGCAGTCCCCCCAAAGGACTCCGGAATCAGCCCCAGCATTTT
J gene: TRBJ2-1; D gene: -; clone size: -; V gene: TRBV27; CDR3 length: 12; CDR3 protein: CASSFLYSEQFF; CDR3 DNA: TGTGCCAGCAGTTTCCTTTACTCAGAGCAGTTCTTC
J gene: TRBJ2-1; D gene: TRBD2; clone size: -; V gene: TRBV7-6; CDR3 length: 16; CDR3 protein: CASSLGLAEDYNEQFF; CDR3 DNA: TGTGCCAGCAGCTTAGGGCTAGCGGAAGATTACAATGAGCAGTTCTTC
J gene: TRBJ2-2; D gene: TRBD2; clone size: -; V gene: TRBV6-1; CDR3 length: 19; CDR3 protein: CASSGLGLAERPNTGELFF; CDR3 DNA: TGTGCCAGCAGTGGGTTGGGACTAGCGGAGAGGCCGAACACCGGGGAGCTGTTTTTT
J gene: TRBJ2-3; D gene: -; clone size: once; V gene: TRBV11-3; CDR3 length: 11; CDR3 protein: CASRSVDTQYF; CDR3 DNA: TGTGCCAGCAGGTCTGTGGATACGCAGTATTTT
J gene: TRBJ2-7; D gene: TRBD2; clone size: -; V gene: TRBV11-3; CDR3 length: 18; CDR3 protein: CASSRTSGTSVPSYEQYF; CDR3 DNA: TGTGCCAGCAGTAGGACATCCGGGACTAGCGTCCCCTCTTACGAGCAGTACTTC
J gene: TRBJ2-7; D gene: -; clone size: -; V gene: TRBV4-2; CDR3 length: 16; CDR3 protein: CASSHPMGAPSYEQYF; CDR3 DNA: TGTGCCAGCAGCCATCCCATGGGGGCCCCATCCTACGAGCAGTACTTC
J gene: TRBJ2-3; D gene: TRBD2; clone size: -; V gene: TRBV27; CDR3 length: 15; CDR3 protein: CASRPGLAGPDTQYF; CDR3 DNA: TGTGCCAGCCGACCGGGACTAGCGGGACCAGATACGCAGTATTTT
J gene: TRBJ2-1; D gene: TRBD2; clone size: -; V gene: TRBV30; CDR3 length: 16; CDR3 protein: CAWSVDTSGRGNEQFF; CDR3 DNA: TGTGCCTGGAGTGTGGATACTAGCGGGAGGGGCAATGAGCAGTTCTTC
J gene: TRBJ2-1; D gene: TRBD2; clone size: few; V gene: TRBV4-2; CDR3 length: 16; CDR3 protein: CASSRTTPLAGNEQFF; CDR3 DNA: TGTGCCAGCAGCCGGACTACCCCCCTAGCGGGCAATGAGCAGTTCTTC
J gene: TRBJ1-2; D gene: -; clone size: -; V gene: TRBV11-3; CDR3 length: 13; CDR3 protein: CASSLLPNYGYTF; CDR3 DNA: TGTGCCAGCAGCTTACTCCCGAACTATGGCTACACCTTC
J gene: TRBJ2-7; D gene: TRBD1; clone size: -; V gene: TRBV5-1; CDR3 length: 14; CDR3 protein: CASSLGPGGDEQYF; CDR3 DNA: TGCGCCAGCAGCTTGGGGCCAGGGGGAGACGAGCAGTACTTC
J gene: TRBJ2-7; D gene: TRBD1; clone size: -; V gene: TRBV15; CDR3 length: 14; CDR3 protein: CATSSLDREYEQYF; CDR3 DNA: TGTGCCACCAGCAGTTTGGACAGGGAGTACGAGCAGTACTTC
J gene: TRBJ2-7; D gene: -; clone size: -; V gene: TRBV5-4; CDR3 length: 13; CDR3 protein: CASSFDQVYEQYF; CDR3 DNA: TGTGCCAGCAGCTTCGACCAGGTATACGAGCAGTACTTC
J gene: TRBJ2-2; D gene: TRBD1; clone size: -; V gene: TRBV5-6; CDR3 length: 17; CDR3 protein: CASSLPNRGYGTGELFF; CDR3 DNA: TGTGCCAGCAGCTTGCCCAACAGGGGGTATGGCACCGGGGAGCTGTTTTTT
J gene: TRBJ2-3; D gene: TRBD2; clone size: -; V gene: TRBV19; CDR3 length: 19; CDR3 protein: CASSERLAREEKSTDTQYF; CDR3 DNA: TGTGCCAGTAGTGAGCGACTAGCCCGGGAGGAGAAAAGCACAGATACGCAGTATTTT
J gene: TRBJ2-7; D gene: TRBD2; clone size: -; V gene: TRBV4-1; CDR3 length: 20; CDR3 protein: CASSLLFGTSGVLPTYEQYF; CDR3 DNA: TGCGCCAGCAGCCTCCTATTTGGGACTAGCGGGGTACTCCCCACCTACGAGCAGTACTTC
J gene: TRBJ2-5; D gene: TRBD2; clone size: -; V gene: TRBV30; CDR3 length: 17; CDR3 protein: CAWSPGPLAGGEETQYF; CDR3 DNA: TGTGCCTGGAGTCCAGGGCCTTTAGCGGGAGGGGAAGAGACCCAGTACTTC
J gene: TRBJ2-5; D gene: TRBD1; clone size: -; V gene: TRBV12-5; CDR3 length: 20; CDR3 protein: CASGLVRRDRGGNPQETQYF; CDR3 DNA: TGTGCTAGTGGTTTGGTACGGAGGGACAGGGGAGGTAACCCCCAAGAGACCCAGTACTTC
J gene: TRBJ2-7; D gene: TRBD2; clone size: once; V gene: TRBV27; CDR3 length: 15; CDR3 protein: CASSLSSGSTGEQYF; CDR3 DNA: TGTGCCAGCAGTTTGTCTAGCGGGAGCACGGGGGAGCAGTACTTC